This TCR beta chain was captured in a study of blood T cell repertoires in COVID-19. On the study more broadly: Researchers got acute and convalescent COVID-19 samples from the United States, Italy and Spain. T cells, B-cell-depleted T cells, or PBMCs supplied cDNA or gDNA.

Authors' methods: Estimated nucleated cell counts came from reference gene primer amplification. Some clones are missing from TCRdb's copy, which holds only in-frame ones; the method was immunoSEQ multiplex PCR. From that table come the V and J calls and clone size; the DNA was used to work out D and trimming. The data contain more than 25,000 clones, over 75% of them singletons. There are 20 residues in the CDR3. Unmatched junction bases numbered 17, after V lost 3 bases and J lost 1 base. The germline CDR1 and CDR2 sequences are KGHDR and SFDVKD. The J gene is TRBJ2-1, the V gene TRBV24-1; 7 positions agree with TRBD1. The sequenced sample consisted of peripheral blood. This clonotype originated in a man aged 45-65 years with active COVID-19. CDR3 DNA sequence: TGTGCCACCAGTGATCTAATTAAACCTCCGGGACAGAGGTCCTACAATGAGCAGTTCTTC. Protein: CATSDLIKPPGQRSYNEQFF.